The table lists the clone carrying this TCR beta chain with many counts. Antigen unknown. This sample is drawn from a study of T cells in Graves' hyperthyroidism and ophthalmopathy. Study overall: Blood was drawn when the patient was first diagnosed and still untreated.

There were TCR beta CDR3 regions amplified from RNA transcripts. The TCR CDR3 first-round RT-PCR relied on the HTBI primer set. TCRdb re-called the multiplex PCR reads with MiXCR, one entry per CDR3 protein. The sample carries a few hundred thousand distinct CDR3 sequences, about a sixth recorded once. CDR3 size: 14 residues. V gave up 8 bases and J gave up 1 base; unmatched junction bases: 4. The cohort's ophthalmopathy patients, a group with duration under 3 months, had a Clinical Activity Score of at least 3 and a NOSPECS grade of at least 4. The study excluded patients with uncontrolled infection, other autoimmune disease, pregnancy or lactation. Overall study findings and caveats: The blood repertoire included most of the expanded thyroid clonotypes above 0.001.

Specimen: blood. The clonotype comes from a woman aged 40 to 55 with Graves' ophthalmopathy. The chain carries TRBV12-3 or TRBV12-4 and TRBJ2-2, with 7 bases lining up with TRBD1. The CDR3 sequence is CASSRTGNTGELFF. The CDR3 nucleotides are TGTGCCAGCTCCAGGACAGGGAACACCGGGGAGCTGTTTTTT.